Following are 8 T cell receptor beta chains from one sample sequenced in a study of shared clonotypes between healthy human individuals. The method was immunoSEQ multiplex PCR; TCRdb's version includes in-frame clones alone and lacks a portion of them. The sample shows approximately 2.4 million clones, approximately 95% of them seen only once. The sequenced sample was naive CD4+ T cells sorted from blood. As for subset: CD45RA+ positively selected. Receptor source: a man younger than 35 in good health.

The chain combines TRBV5-1 with TRBJ2-7; 7 nucleotides agree with TRBD1. The CDR3 spans 17 residues. CDR1 and CDR2 (germline): SGHRS, YFSETQ. Losses at the gene ends were 4 bases for V and 1 base for J; bases not matched to a gene: 14. CDR3 region: CASSTRGGDSPSYEQYF. The CDR3 bases are TGCGCCAGCAGCACCAGAGGTGGGGACAGCCCTTCCTACGAGCAGTACTTC.

With regard to this clone: This same CDR3 is encoded by further DNA sequences in the sample. The V gene is TRBV7-2, the J gene TRBJ1-1; D perhaps matches TRBD1 (5 bases). Germline V lookup: CDR1 SGHTA, CDR2 FQGNSA. V was shortened by 3 bases and J by 0 bases, with 8 bases between the two germline ends. The CDR3 runs 14 residues. CDR3 in DNA: TGTGCCAGCAGCTTGGGACGGATGAACACTGAAGCTTTCTTT. Amino acids: CASSLGRMNTEAFF.

The genes are TRBV5-6 and TRBJ2-4; D unresolved. The V gene's germline CDR1 is SGHDT and CDR2 YYEEEE. Trimming cost V 0 bases and J 6 bases, with 10 bases left between them. There are 14 residues in the CDR3. Here the CDR3 reads CASSLEARRNIQYF. The CDR3 DNA sequence: TGTGCCAGCAGCTTGGAAGCCCGACGAAACATTCAGTACTTC.

This clone was detected once. This chain joins TRBV29-1 and TRBJ1-1, with 9 positions matching TRBD1. The J segment lost 12 bases and the V segment lost 7 bases, leaving 12 bases of the junction unmatched. This CDR3 contains 12 residues. Germline V gene data show CDR1 as SQVTM and CDR2 as ANQGSEA. The CDR3 reads CSARRDRAETFF. The CDR3 region has the DNA TGCAGCGCCCGAAGGGACAGGGCCGAAACTTTCTTT. Drawing the rest from reference TRBV29-1 and TRBJ1-1, the complete variable domain is SAVISQKPSRDICQRGTSLTIQCQVDSQVTMMFWYRQQPGQSLTLIATANQGSEATYESGFVIDKFPISRPNLTFSTLTVSNMSPEDSSIYLCSARRDRAETFFGQGTRLTVV.

The rearrangement links TRBV15 to TRBJ1-2; unclear D gene. The germline V gene encodes CDR1 LNHNV and CDR2 YYDKDF (reference sequence). V lost 0 bases to trimming and J lost 7 bases, with 9 bases between them. The CDR3 spans 13 residues. Here the CDR3 reads CATSRDLGFGYTF. CDR3 bases: TGTGCCACCAGCAGAGATCTAGGGTTTGGCTACACCTTC.

With regard to this clone: Other DNA sequences within the sample encode an identical CDR3. The rearrangement uses TRBV6-6 and TRBJ2-6; D remains ambiguous. The CDR3 extends over 15 amino acids. With 2 bases removed from V and 4 bases from J, the gap between germline ends came to 9 bases. The V gene's germline CDR1 is MNHNY and CDR2 SVGAGI (reference sequence). CDR3 sequence (DNA): TGTGCCAGCAGTTACGTGGGGTCCGGGGCCAACGTCCTGACTTTC. This translates into CASSYVGSGANVLTF.

This clone has a handful of counts. This chain joins TRBV9 and TRBJ1-6; 9 bases fit TRBD1. The germline gives CDR1 SGDLS, CDR2 YYNGEE. V trimming: 2 bases; J trimming: 3 bases; junction bases outside the gene matches: 3. The CDR3 spans 16 residues. The CDR3 spells CASSVDRGIYNSPLHF. CDR3 DNA: TGTGCCAGCAGCGTGGACAGGGGTATCTATAATTCACCCCTCCACTTT.

The genes are TRBV30 and TRBJ2-2; 8 nucleotides agree with TRBD1. Germline CDR1 reads GTSNPN; CDR2 reads SVGIG (reference sequence). V shed 3 bases, J shed 0 bases, and the junction held 6 bases outside the gene matches. CDR3 length: 16 amino acids. The CDR3 region has the DNA TGTGCCTGGAGGCTCGGACAGGGTTCGAACACCGGGGAGCTGTTTTTT. Protein: CAWRLGQGSNTGELFF.